Below are 6 T cell receptor beta chains sequenced from a single sample in a study of cytomegalovirus exposure and HLA in healthy donors. Primers included in the PCR were 60 Vbeta and 13 Jbeta primers. Repertoires were generated with immunoSEQ multiplex PCR, while TCRdb's copy carries only in-frame clones and drops some. Found here are about 200,000 clones, around 64% of them singletons; the top ten hold around 2.6%. Sequences were obtained from PBMCs. These receptors came from a man between 35 and 55 years old in good health and CMV-seropositive.

The DNA for the CDR3 is TGCGCCAGCAGCTTACTAAGGACAGTTCCAAATACCTACGAGCAGTACTTC. Protein product: CASSLLRTVPNTYEQYF. The chain joins TRBV5-1 to TRBJ2-7; TRBD1 is a possible D gene (6 bases). Germline V gives CDR1 SGHRS, CDR2 YFSETQ. V lost 2 bases and J lost 2, with 20 bases in between. This CDR3 is built from 17 residues.

The gene calls are TRBV5-5 and TRBJ1-6; maybe TRBD1 (6 bases). Germline V CDR1 and CDR2: SGHKS, YYEKEE (reference sequence). Trimming pared 5 bases from V and 10 bases from J, leaving 10 bases between. The CDR3 extends over 12 amino acids. The CDR3 bases are TGTGCCAGCAGTTCAGGGGTCTCACCCCTCCACTTT. It translates to CASSSGVSPLHF.

The gene calls are TRBV7-6 and TRBJ1-1; D is perhaps TRBD1 (6 bases). Germline lookup yields CDR1 SGHVS and CDR2 FNYEAQ. CDR3 length: 15 amino acids. Deletions cut 5 bases from V and 3 bases from J, with 16 bases between. CDR3 DNA: TGTGCCAGCAGCCCCCCCGGGGGGCGCGACACTGAAGCTTTCTTT. The encoded protein is CASSPPGGRDTEAFF.

In this sample, this clone turned up a few times. CDR3 bases: TGTGCCAGCAGCTTAGGACAGGTCTCTGGAAACACCATATATTTT. Translation: CASSLGQVSGNTIYF. The chain employs TRBV7-6 and TRBJ1-3; TRBD1 might be the D (6 bases). This CDR3 has 15 amino acids. Germline V gene lookup returns CDR1 SGHVS and CDR2 FNYEAQ. The germline V and J ends were trimmed by 1 base and 0 bases, with 7 bases remaining between them.

Only a few counts were recorded for this clone. This chain uses TRBV5-1 with TRBJ2-7; D is perhaps TRBD1 (5 bases). The germline gives CDR1 SGHRS, CDR2 YFSETQ. There are 14 residues in the CDR3. The germline V and J ends were trimmed by 2 bases and 3 bases, with 12 bases remaining between them. The DNA for the CDR3 is TGCGCCAGCAGCTTATTAGGGGAAGGCTACGAGCAGTACTTC. This codes for CASSLLGEGYEQYF.

The chain employs TRBV2 and TRBJ1-4; 8 bases are shared with TRBD1. This CDR3 is 12 amino acids long. V trimming: 6 bases; J trimming: 7 bases; junction bases outside the gene matches: 1. The germline gives CDR1 SNHLY, CDR2 FYNNEI. The CDR3 protein is CASRTGVEKLFF. As DNA, the CDR3 is TGTGCCAGCAGGACAGGGGTTGAAAAACTGTTTTTT.